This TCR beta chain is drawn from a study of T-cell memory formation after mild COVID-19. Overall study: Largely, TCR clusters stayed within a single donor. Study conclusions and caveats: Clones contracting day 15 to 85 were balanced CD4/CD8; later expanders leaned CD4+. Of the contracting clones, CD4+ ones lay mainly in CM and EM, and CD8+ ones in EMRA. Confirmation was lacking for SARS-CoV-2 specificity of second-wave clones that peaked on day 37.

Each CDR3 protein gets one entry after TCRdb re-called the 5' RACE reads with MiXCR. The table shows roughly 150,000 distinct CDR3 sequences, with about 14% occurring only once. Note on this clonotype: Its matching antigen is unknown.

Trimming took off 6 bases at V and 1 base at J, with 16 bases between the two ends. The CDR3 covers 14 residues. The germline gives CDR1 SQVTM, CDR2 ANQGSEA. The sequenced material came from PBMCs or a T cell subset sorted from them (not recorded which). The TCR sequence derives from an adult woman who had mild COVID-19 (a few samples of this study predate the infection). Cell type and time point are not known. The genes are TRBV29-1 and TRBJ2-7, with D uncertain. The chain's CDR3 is CSVARSSVSYEQYF. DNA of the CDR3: TGCAGCGTCGCTCGGTCGTCTGTTTCCTACGAGCAGTACTTC.